A single sample gave rise to the 20 T cell receptor beta chains below, sequenced in a study of vaccination and CD4 T cells after COVID-19 (dated by TCRdb to the early 2020s). The treatment or condition label, read with the paper, signifies: approximately 10-day PBMC culture with coronavirus spike peptide pools or control peptides (ViraFEST assay). The method behind the library was PCR. Sequenced using an Illumina iSeq 100. DNA from cultured CD4+ T cells was subjected to TCR sequencing with the Oncomine TCR Beta short-read assay at the Johns Hopkins FTIC core. In TCRdb, the public reads were trimmed at Q25 with fastp and aligned with MiXCR, with productive beta chains retained. A single entry per CDR3 protein holds the most common genes and DNA from its merged rows. The sample table records about 15,000 distinct CDR3 sequences; roughly 43% of these occur just once. Clones ranked in the top ten supply approximately 13% of the sample.

These TCRs are of unknown antigen specificity. Source material: CD4+ T cells from blood, cultured in vitro. These receptors came from a human donor who had recovered from COVID-19.

The sample holds a few counts of this clonotype. The chain links TRBV6-5 to TRBJ2-2; 8 bases are shared with TRBD1. The CDR3 consists of 14 residues. The germline CDR1 and CDR2 sequences are MNHEY and SVGAGI. The junction had 2 bases not matched to a gene; V was cut back by 4 bases and J by 4 bases. The CDR3 reads CASSWDRTTGELFF. The DNA of the CDR3 is TGTGCCAGCAGTTGGGACAGGACCACCGGGGAGCTGTTTTTT.

The chain joins TRBV19 to TRBJ1-2; D gene uncertain. V lost 1 base, J lost 0 bases, and 3 bases lay in between. This CDR3 is 13 amino acids long. Germline loops: CDR1 LNHDA, CDR2 SQIVND (reference sequence). The CDR3 spells CASSIATNYGYTF. The CDR3 bases are TGTGCCAGTAGTATAGCTACTAACTATGGCTACACCTTC.

In its sample, this clonotype is medium-sized. The V and J genes are TRBV20-1 and TRBJ1-5, with D maybe TRBD1 (6 bases). The V gene's germline CDR1 is DFQATT and CDR2 SNEGSKA (reference sequence). Deletions cut 3 bases from V and 4 bases from J, with 13 bases between. There are 14 residues in the CDR3. CDR3 residues: CSARAQGTNQPQHF. The CDR3, as DNA: TGCAGTGCTAGGGCGCAGGGGACTAATCAGCCCCAGCATTTT.

The chain combines TRBV6-1 with TRBJ2-1; possibly TRBD1 for D (5 bases). CDR3 size: 15 residues. Between the trimmed V and J ends, which lost 6 bases and 5 bases, there was a span of 17 bases. Germline CDR1 is MNHNS and CDR2 is SASEGT. In DNA, the CDR3 is TGTGCCAGCAGAGACAGTTCTTTTACCCACAATGAGCAGTTCTTC. It translates to CASRDSSFTHNEQFF.

This clonotype was observed a few times. V gene TRBV7-8 combines with J gene TRBJ1-2; no clear D. There are 11 residues in the CDR3. CDR1 and CDR2 from the germline V gene are SGHVS and FQNEAQ. Trimming stripped 5 bases from V and 10 bases from J, with 11 bases between. Here the CDR3 DNA reads TGTGCCAGCAGCCCAGGACGGTTCTACACCTTC. Amino acids: CASSPGRFYTF.

By proportion, this clonotype is large (0.1 to 1%). V gene TRBV15 combines with J gene TRBJ1-4; D may be TRBD1 (6 bases). Trimming stripped 1 base from V and 7 bases from J, with 13 bases between. This CDR3 is built from 15 residues. Looked up from germline, CDR1 is LNHNV and CDR2 is YYDKDF (reference sequence). CDR3 residues: CATSRVGGAGEKLFF. CDR3 in DNA: TGTGCCACCAGCAGAGTAGGGGGGGCGGGTGAAAAACTGTTTTTT.

The gene calls are TRBV11-2 and TRBJ2-7; D is unclear. This CDR3 contains 16 residues. Deletions cut 3 bases from V and 2 bases from J, with 17 bases between. CDR1 and CDR2 from the germline V gene are SGHAT and FQNNGV. The CDR3 DNA reads as TGTGCCAGCAGCTTCTGGATAGCAGAAAAAACCTACGAGCAGTACTTC. Translating gives CASSFWIAEKTYEQYF.

This clonotype was counted between two and nine times. The chain couples TRBV6-1 to TRBJ2-2; no reliable D call. The CDR3 extends over 14 amino acids. Germline CDR1 MNHNS, CDR2 SASEGT. V lost 6 bases and J 0 bases, leaving 8 bases between the germline ends. This chain's CDR3 is CASSLGSNTGELFF. As DNA, the CDR3 is TGTGCCAGCAGCCTAGGCTCGAACACCGGGGAGCTGTTTTTT.

This clonotype came up a few times. The chain couples TRBV7-2 to TRBJ1-2, with D maybe TRBD1 (5 bases). The CDR3 loop spans 15 amino acids. V was trimmed by 2 bases and J by 4 bases, leaving 14 bases between them. Germline-derived CDR1 and CDR2 are SGHTA and FQGNSA. The CDR3 sequence: CASSLFSGPFYGYTF. DNA for the CDR3: TGTGCCAGCAGCTTATTTTCAGGGCCATTCTATGGCTACACCTTC.

In DNA form, the CDR3 reads TGTGCCAGCAGACAACAGGGGGCCGACACAGATACGCAGTATTTT. This codes for CASRQQGADTDTQYF. The chain has TRBV6-1 and TRBJ2-3; the match to TRBD1 covers 9 bases. This CDR3 contains 15 residues. V lost 6 bases to trimming and J lost 2 bases; unmatched junction nucleotides: 6. Germline values: CDR1 MNHNS, CDR2 SASEGT.

The chain is built from TRBV6-2 or TRBV6-3 and TRBJ2-5; D gene uncertain. CDR1 is MNHEY and CDR2 is SVGEGT in the germline V gene. The CDR3 is 13 amino acids. V was trimmed by 2 bases and J by 3 bases, leaving 7 bases between them. The CDR3 coding sequence is TGTGCCAGCAGTTACGCAACTGAAGAGACCCAGTACTTC. Protein product: CASSYATEETQYF.

This clonotype showed up just a few times. The chain combines TRBV11-2 with TRBJ2-7, with TRBD2 matching over 7 bases. The V gene end was trimmed by 7 bases and the J gene end by 3 bases; junction bases not matched to a gene: 15. CDR1 is SGHAT, CDR2 FQNNGV, per germline. The CDR3 runs 16 residues. CDR3 nucleotide sequence: TGTGCCAGCACCACAGGACTAGACTCGTTATACTACGAGCAGTACTTC. Its protein is CASTTGLDSLYYEQYF. Looking up the rest from reference TRBV11-2 and TRBJ2-7 gives the full variable domain: EAGVAQSPRYKIIEKRQSVAFWCNPISGHATLYWYQQILGQGPKLLIQFQNNGVVDDSQLPKDRFSAERLKGVDSTLKIQPAKLEDSAVYLCASTTGLDSLYYEQYFGPGTRLTVT.

This clonotype was seen more than once but under ten times. The chain recombines TRBV29-1 with TRBJ1-2; 8 nucleotides line up with TRBD1. There are 14 residues in the CDR3. Germline V gives CDR1 SQVTM, CDR2 ANQGSEA. V trimming: 1 base; J trimming: 11 bases; junction bases outside the gene matches: 12. CDR3 in DNA: TGCAGCGTTGAAGGGACAGGGAATGGTAATGTTTACACCTTC. Translating gives CSVEGTGNGNVYTF.

This clonotype occurred a few times. The rearrangement uses TRBV20-1 and TRBJ1-5, with unresolved D. The CDR3 runs to 14 residues. The V gene's germline CDR1 is DFQATT and CDR2 SNEGSKA (reference sequence). Trimming left V 0 bases short and J 0 bases short, with 6 bases between. In nucleotides, the CDR3 is TGCAGTGCTAGAGATGACCCTAGCAATCAGCCCCAGCATTTT. Translating it yields CSARDDPSNQPQHF.

The J gene is TRBJ2-2, the V gene TRBV28, with D unclear. There are 14 residues in the CDR3. Per germline, CDR1 MDHEN and CDR2 SYDVKM. Trimming left V 5 bases short and J 3 bases short, with 10 bases between. The DNA for the CDR3 is TGTGCCAGCAGTCCCGGACGGCACACCGGGGAGCTGTTTTTT. Protein sequence: CASSPGRHTGELFF.

V usage is TRBV11-3 and J usage is TRBJ2-2, with 8 bases aligning to TRBD2. This CDR3 comprises 19 residues. Germline CDR1 reads SGHNT; CDR2 reads YENEEA. The junction had 14 bases not matched to a gene; V was cut back by 5 bases and J by 0 bases. The CDR3 DNA sequence: TGTGCCAGCAGCAAACCATTCGGGAAGGGACTAGCGAACACCGGGGAGCTGTTTTTT. Translated: CASSKPFGKGLANTGELFF.

The rearrangement joins TRBV6-1 to TRBJ2-7, with 7 positions matching TRBD1. CDR3 length: 13 residues. Unmatched junction bases numbered 7, after V lost 5 bases and J lost 6 bases. CDR1 is MNHNS and CDR2 is SASEGT in the germline V gene. Written as DNA, the CDR3 is TGTGCCAGCAGTAGGGGGCAGGGTCTCGAGCAGTACTTC. This codes for CASSRGQGLEQYF.

The chain has TRBV9 and TRBJ1-1; D perhaps matches TRBD1 (5 bases). The CDR3 has 16 residues. CDR1 SGDLS and CDR2 YYNGEE come from the germline V gene. Trimming took 5 bases from V and 0 from J, leaving 17 bases between them. In DNA, the CDR3 is TGTGCCAGCAGTTTAACGCCGGGGACGGTGAACACTGAAGCTTTCTTT. Amino acids: CASSLTPGTVNTEAFF.

This clonotype was seen a handful of times. The rearrangement joins TRBV19 to TRBJ2-4, with 11 bases identical to TRBD1. The germline gives CDR1 LNHDA, CDR2 SQIVND (reference sequence). The CDR3 totals 17 residues. V was clipped by 3 bases and J by 5 bases; unmatched bases: 9. Written as DNA, the CDR3 is TGTGCCAGTAGTATCGAATGGACAGGGGGCGCCCAAAACATTCAGTACTTC. Translating it yields CASSIEWTGGAQNIQYF.

V and J are TRBV4-2 and TRBJ1-2, with a tentative D call TRBD1 (5 bases). The CDR3 is 15 residues long. Trimming removed 6 bases at V and 1 base at J, with 15 bases between. Germline V lookup: CDR1 LGHNA, CDR2 YNFKEQ. The CDR3 loop is CASSFRADDNYGYTF. Written as DNA, the CDR3 is TGTGCCAGCAGTTTCAGGGCAGATGATAACTATGGCTACACCTTC.